This TCR beta chain is drawn from a study of T cells in localized non-small cell lung cancer (dated by TCRdb to the early 2020s). Regarding the research as a whole: The study examined T cell repertoires in 200 to 300 patients with early-stage NSCLC and compared tumors with uninvolved tumor-adjacent lungs. The cohort comprised roughly 240 treatment-naïve NSCLC patients with resected, localized lung tumors. Of the NSCLC patients, around 140 were male and approximately 100 were female, and the mean age was about 69 years.

What the work shows at the level of the full study, not this receptor alone: Because of the exploratory design, TCR variables were selected using unadjusted p-values without false-discovery rate correction. A median of roughly 60 of the top 100 tumor clones were detected in paired uninvolved adjacent lung, and some 28 of these tumor clones were also found among the top 100 clones of the paired uninvolved adjacent lung. Because multi-region sequencing of the tumors was not done, intratumor heterogeneity could not be ruled out. The highest T cell clonality was observed in uninvolved tumor-adjacent lung, where clonality exceeded that of tumor, suggesting that antigenic responses were more focused in uninvolved tumor-adjacent lung. Higher blood T cell density associated with longer overall survival, while higher adjacent-lung clonality associated with shorter survival.

At diagnosis, peripheral blood, uninvolved tumor-adjacent lung and tumor were collected and were preserved as a mix of fresh-frozen and FFPE material. The CDR3 goes from the cysteine to the phenylalanine over 16 residues. CDR3 DNA is the only sequence kept; it has 48 bases, read in frame from the first base. CDR1 and CDR2, per the germline V gene (reference sequence), are LNHDA and SQIVND. Trimming at the junction amounts to 6 bases on V and 3 bases on J, and the germline ends lie 18 bases apart. The immunoSEQ Assay was used to sequence TCR beta CDR3 regions from DNA. As for the authors' bioinformatics: T cell density was computed as TCR beta template counts normalized to usable DNA estimated by amplifying housekeeping genes. Using the preseqR package, richness was estimated by extrapolating to 120,000 templates for tissue samples and 400,000 templates for PBMC samples. Clonality was defined by subtracting Pielou's evenness from one. Tissue-enriched TCRs were identified by differential abundance testing using productive amino-acid clonotypes, minimum total count 5 and alpha 0.1. The Jaccard Index and the Morisita Overlap Index were used to measure how much the repertoires overlapped between compartments. GLIPH grouped TCR beta CDR3s together with public tetramer-defined viral CDR3s, and a viral motif had to include at least three viral sequences and also show V-gene enrichment. TCRdb limited this immuneACCESS table to in-frame rearrangements with V and J called. A share of clones is missing; checked studies link under half to unresolved V genes, and the rest is unexplained. V, J and clone size reflect that table, while D and trimming were determined from the DNA. The sample records more than 2,500 clones, about 25% of which are singletons. The top ten hold roughly 15% of the sample.

On this clone: The clone's antigen remains unknown. No much larger clone exists at a distance of one base, and base qualities are not known.

Recombination linked TRBV19 to TRBJ1-3; the D gene cannot be named for sure. The sequence came from a female donor aged 60 or older with stage I lung adenocarcinoma. Sequencing was performed on lung tumor tissue, taken before any cancer treatment. CDR3 loop: CASRSVPGMSGNTIYF. In nucleotide form, the sequence is TGTGCCAGTAGGTCTGTTCCGGGGATGAGTGGAAACACCATATATTTT.